These T cell receptor beta chains were read from a single sample in a study of T-cell reconstitution after alpha-beta-depleted transplantation in children. TCRdb used MiXCR to reprocess the PCR reads, holding one entry per CDR3 protein. The table has about 500,000 distinct CDR3 sequences, around a third seen once. The material was PBMCs from the stem cell graft donor, obtained from the stem cell graft. These TCRs come from a human donor who donated a stem cell graft to a child with aplastic anemia. CDR3s include the opening cysteine and the closing phenylalanine or tryptophan.

TRBV6-6	TRBJ2-7	CASSYQTYEQYF
TRBV20-1	TRBJ1-2	CSAHPGLRGGGYTF
TRBV29-1	TRBJ1-2	CSVRQDGYTF
TRBV28	TRBJ1-3	CVSSPGGQSGNTIYF
TRBV29-1	TRBJ1-2	CSVVAGWGYTF
TRBV28	TRBJ1-4	CASSLPRGTTNEKLFF
TRBV6-5	TRBJ2-2	CASSYLGTVPNTGELFF
TRBV29-1	TRBJ1-1	CSVGVSTNTEAFF
TRBV15	TRBJ1-3	CATFQGPSGNTIYF
TRBV9	TRBJ2-3	CASSPTSGRTDTQYF
TRBV7-6	TRBJ1-1	CASSLSGPRTEAFF
TRBV27	TRBJ1-6	CASSLRGSPLHF
TRBV12-3/TRBV12-4	TRBJ2-3	CASTPGGTQYF
TRBV30	TRBJ1-1	CAWSGGRRNTEAFF
TRBV9	TRBJ2-3	CASSVGLRLASTDTQYF
TRBV7-8	TRBJ2-3	CASSLVGRAGLSTDTQYF
TRBV30	TRBJ1-5	CAWSVSGNQPQHF
TRBV7-2	TRBJ2-1	CASRGGTSIGF
TRBV28	TRBJ2-7	CASSGGGAQAYEQYF
TRBV5-6	TRBJ2-3	CASSLGRVEDTQYF
TRBV20-1	TRBJ2-7	CSGTTYEQYF
TRBV11-2	TRBJ1-1	CASSPWDRGNTEAFF
TRBV14	TRBJ2-4	CASSQELKRDIQYF
TRBV20-1	TRBJ2-1	CSARLVTTSGLYNEQFF
TRBV27	TRBJ2-2	CASSPTTSPNTGELFF
TRBV7-2	TRBJ1-1	CASGHREAFF
TRBV20-1	TRBJ2-7	CSADSGTGFPHEQYF
TRBV27	TRBJ2-1	CASSQGYEQFF
TRBV4-3	TRBJ2-7	CASSQGVAGVVEQYF
TRBV29-1	TRBJ2-2	CSVEEYGEDTGELFF
TRBV2	TRBJ2-3	CASSKETSVATDTQYF
TRBV5-6	TRBJ1-3	CASSSGQGVRGNTIYF
TRBV9	TRBJ2-3	CASSVGVSTDTQYF
TRBV7-8	TRBJ2-7	CASSRGLAGSSYEQYF
TRBV4-3	TRBJ1-2	CASSQDMGPLQRGYTF
TRBV11-1	TRBJ2-3	CASSPWREYTDTQYF
TRBV6-5	TRBJ2-1	CASSYSRKGYEQFF
TRBV3-1	TRBJ1-2	CASSQDTVVQVHGYTF
TRBV20-1	TRBJ2-1	CSAKKGAGGDEQFF
TRBV20-1	TRBJ2-5	CGARVSQETQYF
TRBV20-1	TRBJ1-5	CSARGDLDQPQHF
TRBV6-2/TRBV6-3	TRBJ2-1	CASRLGTAYYNEQFF
TRBV6-5	TRBJ2-4	CASSYSLAGVTKNIQYF
TRBV6-2/TRBV6-3	TRBJ1-1	CASSSSRPQGMNTEAFF
TRBV5-1	TRBJ1-1	CASSLVQGSEAFF
TRBV12-3/TRBV12-4	TRBJ1-6	CASSVAGGPNSLHF
TRBV6-2/TRBV6-3	TRBJ2-3	CALSRGQGPSDTQYF
TRBV3-1	TRBJ1-1	CASGVNTEAFF
TRBV18	TRBJ2-2	CASSQGTAANTGELFF
TRBV27	TRBJ2-3	CASNSGGLASDTQYF